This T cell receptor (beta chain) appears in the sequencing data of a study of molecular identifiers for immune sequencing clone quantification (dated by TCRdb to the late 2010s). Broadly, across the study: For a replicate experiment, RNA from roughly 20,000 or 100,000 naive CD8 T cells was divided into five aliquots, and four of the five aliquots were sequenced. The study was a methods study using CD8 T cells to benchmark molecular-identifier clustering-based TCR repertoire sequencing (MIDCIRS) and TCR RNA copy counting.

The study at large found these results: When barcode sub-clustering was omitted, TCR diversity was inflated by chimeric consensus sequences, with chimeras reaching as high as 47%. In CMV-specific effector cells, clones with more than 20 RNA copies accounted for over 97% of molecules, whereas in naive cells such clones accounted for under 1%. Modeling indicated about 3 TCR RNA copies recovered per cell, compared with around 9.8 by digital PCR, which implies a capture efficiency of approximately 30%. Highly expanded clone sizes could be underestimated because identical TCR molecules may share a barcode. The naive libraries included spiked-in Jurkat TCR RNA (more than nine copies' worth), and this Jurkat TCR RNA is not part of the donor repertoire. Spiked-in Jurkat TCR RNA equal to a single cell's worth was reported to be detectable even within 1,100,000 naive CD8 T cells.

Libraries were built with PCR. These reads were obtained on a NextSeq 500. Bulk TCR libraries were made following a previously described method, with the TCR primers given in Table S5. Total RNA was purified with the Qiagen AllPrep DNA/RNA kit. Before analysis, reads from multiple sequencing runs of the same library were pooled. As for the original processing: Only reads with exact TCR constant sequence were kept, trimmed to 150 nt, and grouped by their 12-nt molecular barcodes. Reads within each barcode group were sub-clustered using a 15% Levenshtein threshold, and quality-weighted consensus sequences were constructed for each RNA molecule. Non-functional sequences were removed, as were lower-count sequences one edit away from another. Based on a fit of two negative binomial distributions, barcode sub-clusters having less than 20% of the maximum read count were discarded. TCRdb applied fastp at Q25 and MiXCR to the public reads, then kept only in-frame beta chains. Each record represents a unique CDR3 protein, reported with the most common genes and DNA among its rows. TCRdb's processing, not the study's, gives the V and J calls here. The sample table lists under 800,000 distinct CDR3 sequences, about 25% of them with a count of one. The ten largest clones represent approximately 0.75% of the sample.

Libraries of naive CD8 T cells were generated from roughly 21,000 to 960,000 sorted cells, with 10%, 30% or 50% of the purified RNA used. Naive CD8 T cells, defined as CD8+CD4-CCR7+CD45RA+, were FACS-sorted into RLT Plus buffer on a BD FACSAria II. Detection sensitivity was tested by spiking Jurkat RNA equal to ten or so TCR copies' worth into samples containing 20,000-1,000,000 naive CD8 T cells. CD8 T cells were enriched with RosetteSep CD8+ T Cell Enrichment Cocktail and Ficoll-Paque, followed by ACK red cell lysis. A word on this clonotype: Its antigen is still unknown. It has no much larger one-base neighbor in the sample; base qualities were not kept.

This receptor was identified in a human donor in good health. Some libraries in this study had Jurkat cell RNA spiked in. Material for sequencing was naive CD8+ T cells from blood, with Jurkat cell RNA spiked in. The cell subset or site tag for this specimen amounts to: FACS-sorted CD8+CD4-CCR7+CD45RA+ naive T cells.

The DNA is as follows: TGCAGTGCTAGGAGTCACACCCGATCTAGCACAGATACGCAGTATTTT. Its protein reads: CSARSHTRSSTDTQYF. The V and J segments used are TRBV20-1 and TRBJ2-3; a confident D gene designation cannot be given. V gives up 3 bases and J gives up 0 bases, and the segment between their germline ends measures 16 bases. From the germline V gene (reference sequence), CDR1 is DFQATT and CDR2 is SNEGSKA. The CDR3 starts with the cysteine, ends with the phenylalanine, and has 16 residues. The read is trimmed to its CDR3 DNA, 48 bases read in frame from base 1.